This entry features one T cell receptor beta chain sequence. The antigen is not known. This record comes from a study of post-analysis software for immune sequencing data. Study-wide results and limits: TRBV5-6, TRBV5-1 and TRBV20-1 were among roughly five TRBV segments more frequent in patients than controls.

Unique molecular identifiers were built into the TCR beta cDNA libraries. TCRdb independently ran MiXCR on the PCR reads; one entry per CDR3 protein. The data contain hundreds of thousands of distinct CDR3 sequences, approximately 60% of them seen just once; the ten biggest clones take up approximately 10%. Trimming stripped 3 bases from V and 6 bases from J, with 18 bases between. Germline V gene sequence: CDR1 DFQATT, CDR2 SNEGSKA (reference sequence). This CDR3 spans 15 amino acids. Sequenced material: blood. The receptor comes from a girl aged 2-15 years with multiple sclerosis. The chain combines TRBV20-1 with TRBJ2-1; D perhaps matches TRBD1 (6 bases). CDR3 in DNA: TGCAGTGCTAGGGCCAGACAGGCTTCTTTCAATGAGCAGTTCTTC. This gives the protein CSARARQASFNEQFF.